The 2 T cell receptor beta chains presented below share a single source sample, sequenced in a study of shared T cell receptors in the human thymus. Libraries were prepared by immunoSEQ multiplex PCR; TCRdb keeps only in-frame clonotypes and omits some of them. The table includes 540,000 or so clones, around 78% detected once. These data were also filed under a second study, of human thymus T cells.

The sequencing sample was made of thymocytes. These TCRs come from a boy less than two years old with a congenital heart defect.

This chain connects TRBV7-2 to TRBJ2-1; D unclear. CDR1 is SGHTA and CDR2 is FQGNSA in the germline V gene. This CDR3 has 14 residues. V lost 5 bases, J lost 3 bases, and 11 bases lay in between. The CDR3 reads CASSHAGVYNEQFF. In DNA form, the CDR3 reads TGTGCCAGCAGCCATGCCGGAGTCTACAATGAGCAGTTCTTC. Combining the CDR3 with reference TRBV7-2 and TRBJ2-1 gives the whole variable domain GAGVSQSPSNKVTEKGKDVELRCDPISGHTALYWYRQSLGQGLEFLIYFQGNSAPDKSGLPSDRFSAERTGGSVSTLTIQRTQQEDSAVYLCASSHAGVYNEQFFGPGTRLTVL.

This chain connects TRBV7-2 to TRBJ1-3; no clear D. Germline loops: CDR1 SGHTA, CDR2 FQGNSA. Trimming left V 0 bases short and J 6 bases short, with 6 bases between. The CDR3 totals 13 residues. This CDR3 reads CASSLAEENTIYF. DNA for the CDR3: TGTGCCAGCAGCTTAGCTGAGGAAAACACCATATATTTT.